A single count supports the clone carrying this T cell receptor (beta chain). These data are taken from a study of blood T cell repertoires in COVID-19. Study-wide context: The United States, Italy and Spain were the sources of the acute and convalescent COVID-19 samples. T cells, B-cell-depleted T cells, or PBMCs provided the cDNA or gDNA that served as material.

Germline V lookup: CDR1 SGHNT, CDR2 YYREEE (reference sequence). V lost 0 bases and J 2 bases, leaving 8 bases between the germline ends. This CDR3 is built from 14 residues. Profiled with immunoSEQ multiplex PCR; TCRdb holds only in-frame clones, not every one. Found here are about 260,000 clones, around 80% of them singletons; the top ten hold 1.5% to 2%. The chain employs TRBV5-4 and TRBJ1-2; D unclear. This receptor was identified in a woman at least 80 years old with acute or convalescent COVID-19. Sequenced input: peripheral blood. CDR3 sequence: CASSLAGGNYGYTF. DNA of the CDR3: TGTGCCAGCAGCTTGGCAGGAGGGAACTATGGCTACACCTTC.